This T cell receptor beta chain was recorded in a study of T cell changes during pregnancy in multiple sclerosis (dated by TCRdb to between 2018 and 2021). With respect to the entire study: In women with multiple sclerosis, the researchers looked at how the T cell repertoire shifted as pregnancy progressed.

V lost 0 bases and J lost 6 bases; the stretch between them is 12 bases long. CDR1 and CDR2 were assigned from the germline V gene as MGHRA and YSYEKL. From the cysteine through the phenylalanine, the CDR3 covers 15 amino acids. Of all the DNA, just the CDR3 is kept, 45 bases in frame from base 1. Turning to this clone: No antigen is known for it. The record has no base qualities; no much larger clone is one base away.

The library came from the immunoSEQ multiplex PCR assay. As stored in TCRdb, this immuneACCESS dataset retains in-frame rearrangements with V and J assigned. A fraction of the clones does not appear; measured against another copy, unresolved V genes explain less than half of the discrepancy, and the remainder lacks a known reason. The sample profile shows some 83,000 clones; approximately 91% of them were found once. The ten largest clones add up to 3.5% of the sample. Sequencing was performed on PBMCs, taken in the first trimester of pregnancy. The chain is encoded by TRBV4-1 joined to TRBJ1-3; the best D guess is TRBD1, with 5 bases matching. The receptor's source is a female donor in good health, serving as a control in a pregnancy study. Some clones in this sample may be carry-over from other donors' samples. The encoded CDR3 is CASSQEVGRVNTIYF. The nucleotide sequence reads TGCGCCAGCAGCCAAGAGGTGGGGCGCGTAAACACCATATATTTT.